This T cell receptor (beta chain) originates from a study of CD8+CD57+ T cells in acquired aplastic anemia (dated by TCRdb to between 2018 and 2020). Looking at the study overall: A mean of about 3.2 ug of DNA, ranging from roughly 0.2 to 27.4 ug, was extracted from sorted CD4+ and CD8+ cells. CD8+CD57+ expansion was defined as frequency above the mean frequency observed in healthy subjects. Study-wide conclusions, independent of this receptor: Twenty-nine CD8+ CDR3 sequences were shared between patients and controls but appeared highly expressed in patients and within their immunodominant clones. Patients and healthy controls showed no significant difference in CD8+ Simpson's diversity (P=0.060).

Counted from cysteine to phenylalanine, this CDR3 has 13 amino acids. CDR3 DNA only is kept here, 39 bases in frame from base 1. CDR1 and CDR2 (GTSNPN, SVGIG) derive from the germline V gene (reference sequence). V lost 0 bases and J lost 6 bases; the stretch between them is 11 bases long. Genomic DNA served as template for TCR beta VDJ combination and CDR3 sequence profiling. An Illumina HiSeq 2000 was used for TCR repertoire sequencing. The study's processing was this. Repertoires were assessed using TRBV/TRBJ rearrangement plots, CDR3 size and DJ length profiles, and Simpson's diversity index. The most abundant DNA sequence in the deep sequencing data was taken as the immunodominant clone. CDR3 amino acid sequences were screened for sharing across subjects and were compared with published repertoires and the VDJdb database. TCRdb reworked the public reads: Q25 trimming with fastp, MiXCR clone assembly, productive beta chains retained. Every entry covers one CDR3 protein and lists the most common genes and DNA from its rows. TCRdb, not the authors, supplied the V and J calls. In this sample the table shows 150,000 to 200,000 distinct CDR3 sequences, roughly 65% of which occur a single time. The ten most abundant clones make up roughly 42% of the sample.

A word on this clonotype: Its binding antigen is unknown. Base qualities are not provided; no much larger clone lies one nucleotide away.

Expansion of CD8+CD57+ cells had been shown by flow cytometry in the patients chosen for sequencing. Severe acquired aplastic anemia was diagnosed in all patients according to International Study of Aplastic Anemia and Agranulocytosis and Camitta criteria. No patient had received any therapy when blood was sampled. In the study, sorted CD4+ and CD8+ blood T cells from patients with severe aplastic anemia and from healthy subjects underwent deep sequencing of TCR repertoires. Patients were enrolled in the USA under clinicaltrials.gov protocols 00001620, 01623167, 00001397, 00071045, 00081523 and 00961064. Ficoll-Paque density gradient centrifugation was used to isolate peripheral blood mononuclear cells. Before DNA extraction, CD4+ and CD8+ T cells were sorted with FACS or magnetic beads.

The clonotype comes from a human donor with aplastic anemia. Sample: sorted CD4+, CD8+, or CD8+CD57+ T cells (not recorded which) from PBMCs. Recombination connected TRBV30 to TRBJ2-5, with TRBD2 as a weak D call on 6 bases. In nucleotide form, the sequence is TGTGCCTGGAGTGTACGGGGAGGTCAGACCCAGTACTTC. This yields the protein CAWSVRGGQTQYF.